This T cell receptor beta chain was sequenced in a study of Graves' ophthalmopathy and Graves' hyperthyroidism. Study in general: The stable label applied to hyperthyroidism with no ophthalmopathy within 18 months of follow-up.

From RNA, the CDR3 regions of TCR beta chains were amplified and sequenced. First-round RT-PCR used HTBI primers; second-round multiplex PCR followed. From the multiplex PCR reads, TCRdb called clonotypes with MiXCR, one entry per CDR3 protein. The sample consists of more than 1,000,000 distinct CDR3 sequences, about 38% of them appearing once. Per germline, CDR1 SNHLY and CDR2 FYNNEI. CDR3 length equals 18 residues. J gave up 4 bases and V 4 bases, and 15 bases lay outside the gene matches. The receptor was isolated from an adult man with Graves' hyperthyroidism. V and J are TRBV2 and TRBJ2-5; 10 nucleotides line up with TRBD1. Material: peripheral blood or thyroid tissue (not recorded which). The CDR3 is CASSVGPARQGAGETQYF. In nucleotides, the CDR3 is TGTGCCAGCAGTGTCGGCCCGGCGAGACAGGGGGCTGGAGAGACCCAGTACTTC. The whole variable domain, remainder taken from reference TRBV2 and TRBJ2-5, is EPEVTQTPSHQVTQMGQEVILRCVPISNHLYFYWYRQILGQKVEFLVSFYNNEISEKSEIFDDQFSVERPDGSNFTLKIRSTKLEDSAMYFCASSVGPARQGAGETQYFGPGTRLLVL.